These 29 T cell receptor beta chains came from one sample sequenced in a study of T-cell memory formation after mild COVID-19. TCRdb re-derived calls from the 5' RACE reads in MiXCR, one entry per CDR3 protein. The sample contains hundreds of thousands of distinct CDR3 sequences, around a sixth of which appear only once. Material for sequencing was PBMCs or a T cell subset sorted from them (not recorded which). The receptors originated from a man aged 18 to 29 who had mild COVID-19 (a few samples of this study predate the infection). Cell type and time point are not known.

V is TRBV9 and J is TRBJ2-5; 9 bases are shared with TRBD1. V trimming: 3 bases; J trimming: 5 bases; junction bases outside the gene matches: 5. This CDR3 contains 14 residues. Germline CDR1 SGDLS, CDR2 YYNGEE. The CDR3 DNA follows: TGTGCCAGCAGCGAGACAGGGGGTGGGGAGACCCAGTACTTC. This gives the protein CASSETGGGETQYF.

Many counts were recorded for this clonotype. The chain employs TRBV15 and TRBJ2-7; D is possibly TRBD2 (5 bases). The CDR3 is made up of 14 amino acids. Germline V lookup: CDR1 LNHNV, CDR2 YYDKDF (reference sequence). The ends were cut back, 1 base at V and 2 bases at J, with 9 bases in the middle. The DNA for the CDR3 is TGTGCCACCAGCAGAGGGGAGTATCCCTACGAGCAGTACGTC. Translating it yields CATSRGEYPYEQYV.

There are a few counts of this clonotype. The chain uses TRBV11-1 and TRBJ1-1, with D perhaps TRBD1 (5 bases). Germline V CDR1 and CDR2: SGHAT, FQDESV (reference sequence). V was cut by 0 bases and J by 7 bases, with 9 bases left in between. The CDR3 totals 13 residues. CDR3 protein: CASSLAGAVEAFF. In DNA form, the CDR3 reads TGTGCCAGCAGCTTAGCAGGGGCCGTTGAAGCTTTCTTT.

This clonotype was detected a few times. Here the CDR3 reads CASSFPGRDEQYV. CDR3 DNA: TGTGCCAGCAGCTTTCCAGGGCGGGACGAGCAGTACGTC. This chain connects TRBV7-9 to TRBJ2-7, with D perhaps matching TRBD1 or TRBD2 (5 bases each). This CDR3 region has 13 residues. CDR1 and CDR2 from the germline V gene are SEHNR and FQNEAQ (reference sequence). The V and J ends lost 3 bases and 5 bases respectively, with 11 bases between them.

This clonotype was recorded once. This chain joins TRBV20-1 and TRBJ1-1; D is unclear. Trimming took 1 base from V and 12 from J, leaving 12 bases between them. This CDR3 comprises 11 residues. Germline V gene lookup returns CDR1 DFQATT and CDR2 SNEGSKA (reference sequence). CDR3 DNA sequence: TGCAGTGCTAGAGTGGTTCGAAGGTCTTTCTTT. This sequence encodes CSARVVRRSFF.

This clonotype was counted at least ten times. The V and J genes are TRBV7-9 and TRBJ2-1, with D perhaps TRBD2 (6 bases). Germline V gene sequence: CDR1 SEHNR, CDR2 FQNEAQ (reference sequence). This CDR3 comprises 13 residues. The V and J ends lost 1 base and 12 bases respectively, with 13 bases between them. CDR3 residues: CASSLELAAVQFF. The DNA for the CDR3 is TGTGCCAGCAGCTTAGAACTAGCCGCCGTGCAGTTCTTC. The full variable domain, its missing parts supplied by reference TRBV7-9 and TRBJ2-1, is DTGVSQNPRHKITKRGQNVTFRCDPISEHNRLYWYRQTLGQGPEFLTYFQNEAQLEKSRLLSDRFSAERPKGSFSTLEIQRTEQGDSAMYLCASSLELAAVQFFGPGTRLTVL.

This clonotype was recorded at least ten times. The rearrangement uses TRBV12-3 or TRBV12-4 and TRBJ2-7; 16 positions agree with TRBD2. After removal of 6 bases from V and 2 bases from J, the junction contained 7 bases not matched to a gene. The CDR3 has 17 residues. The CDR3 loop reads CASSPGTSGGEPYEQYF. The CDR3 DNA follows: TGTGCCAGCAGCCCTGGGACTAGCGGGGGGGAACCCTACGAGCAGTACTTC.

This clonotype occurred many times. The chain links TRBV28 to TRBJ2-6, with D possibly matching TRBD1 (6 bases). Germline V gene sequence: CDR1 MDHEN, CDR2 SYDVKM. The CDR3 runs 16 residues. V dropped 5 bases and J dropped 2 bases, with 13 bases sitting between them. The CDR3 DNA is TGTGCCAGCAGTATCCCCCCAGGGGCTGGGGCCAACGTCCTGACTTTC. Translation: CASSIPPGAGANVLTF.

This clonotype turned up a few times. The rearrangement uses TRBV5-1 and TRBJ2-7; D remains ambiguous. Looked up from germline, CDR1 is SGHRS and CDR2 is YFSETQ. V lost 2 bases and J lost 0, with 12 bases in between. This CDR3 is built from 15 residues. CDR3 in DNA: TGCGCCAGCAGCTTACTCCCCGGGCCCTCCTACGAGCAGTACTTC. This encodes CASSLLPGPSYEQYF. The entire variable domain, with the rest obtained from reference TRBV5-1 and TRBJ2-7, is as follows: KAGVTQTPRYLIKTRGQQVTLSCSPISGHRSVSWYQQTPGQGLQFLFEYFSETQRNKGNFPGRFSGRQFSNSRSEMNVSTLELGDSALYLCASSLLPGPSYEQYFGPGTRLTVT.

The chain employs TRBV24-1 and TRBJ2-3; a possible D gene is TRBD1 (6 bases). The germline V gene has CDR1 KGHDR and CDR2 SFDVKD. The length of the CDR3 is 15 residues. V dropped 3 bases and J dropped 3 bases, with 12 bases sitting between them. CDR3 nucleotides: TGTGCCACCAGTGATGCCGGACAGACAACAGATACGCAGTATTTT. Translation gives CATSDAGQTTDTQYF.

This CDR3 reads CASSKVRGRDTGELFF. DNA of the CDR3: TGTGCCAGCAGCAAAGTCAGGGGGCGCGACACCGGGGAGCTGTTTTTT. V and J are TRBV21-1 and TRBJ2-2; the table's D call TRBD1 went unverified against the DNA. TRBV21-1 is a recognized pseudogene. The CDR3 has 16 amino acids.

This clonotype was counted ten times or more. The chain uses TRBV7-2 and TRBJ2-1; D possibly corresponds to TRBD2 (6 bases). The CDR3 sequence is 16 residues long. The germline gives CDR1 SGHTA, CDR2 FQGNSA. Deletions cut 4 bases from V and 4 bases from J, with 17 bases between. The CDR3 is CASSSNMWGGYNEQFF. CDR3 sequence (DNA): TGTGCCAGCAGCTCGAATATGTGGGGAGGATACAATGAGCAGTTCTTC.

This clonotype was detected ten times or more. The V and J genes are TRBV7-9 and TRBJ2-1, with a possible D match to TRBD2 (5 bases). V was shortened by 5 bases and J by 1 base, with 18 bases between the two germline ends. Germline V CDR1 and CDR2: SEHNR, FQNEAQ (reference sequence). CDR3 length equals 17 residues. Written as DNA, the CDR3 is TGTGCCAGCAGCCCCCCTCCGAGGGCGGTTTCCTACAATGAGCAGTTCTTC. Protein sequence: CASSPPPRAVSYNEQFF.

This chain joins TRBV10-3 and TRBJ2-2; either TRBD1 or TRBD2 may supply D (5 bases each). Germline CDR1 reads ENHRY; CDR2 reads SYGVKD. Trimming took off 7 bases at V and 0 bases at J, with 9 bases between the two ends. This CDR3 comprises 14 residues. Here the CDR3 DNA reads TGTGCCATCAATTTGGGGGCGAACACCGGGGAGCTGTTTTTT. Protein sequence: CAINLGANTGELFF.

This clonotype was seen only a few times. V usage is TRBV3-1 and J usage is TRBJ2-2; no reliable D call. This CDR3 region has 15 residues. The germline V and J ends were trimmed by 4 bases and 1 base, with 10 bases remaining between them. Germline lookup yields CDR1 LGHDT and CDR2 YNNKEL (reference sequence). CDR3 region: CASSRSELNTGELFF. The CDR3 DNA reads as TGTGCCAGCAGCCGGTCGGAGTTGAACACCGGGGAGCTGTTTTTT.

The V gene is TRBV19, the J gene TRBJ2-5; TRBD1 agrees at 8 bases. The CDR3 length is 13 residues. Germline V lookup: CDR1 LNHDA, CDR2 SQIVND (reference sequence). V lost 6 bases, J lost 2 bases, and 2 bases stayed unmatched. The chain's CDR3 is CASRRQGQETQYF. In nucleotides, the CDR3 is TGTGCCAGTAGGCGACAGGGGCAAGAGACCCAGTACTTC.

This clonotype was counted at least ten times. The chain uses TRBV7-3 and TRBJ2-3; tentative D call: TRBD2 (6 bases). V dropped 5 bases and J dropped 6 bases, with 15 bases sitting between them. Germline V gives CDR1 SGHTA, CDR2 FQGTGA. The CDR3 has 14 residues. The CDR3 DNA is TGTGCCAGCAGCCGAGCGGGTTCACCGGATACGCAGTATTTT. Amino acid sequence: CASSRAGSPDTQYF.

This clonotype was seen many times. The chain links TRBV29-1 to TRBJ2-3; TRBD2 matches 11 bases. The V gene's germline CDR1 is SQVTM and CDR2 ANQGSEA. The CDR3 is made up of 14 amino acids. Trimming cost V 4 bases and J 2 bases; bases outside gene matches: 2. This CDR3 is CSVGTSGPTDTQYF. For the CDR3, the DNA is TGCAGCGTTGGGACTAGCGGGCCCACAGATACGCAGTATTTT.

The chain combines TRBV4-2 with TRBJ2-3; TRBD2 aligns across 12 bases. Germline V gene sequence: CDR1 LGHNA, CDR2 YNFKEQ. The V gene end was trimmed by 5 bases and the J gene end by 0 bases; junction bases not matched to a gene: 9. This CDR3 comprises 18 residues. The CDR3 here is CASSKTSGGESSTDTQYF. The CDR3 DNA reads TGTGCCAGCAGCAAGACTAGCGGGGGAGAAAGTAGCACAGATACGCAGTATTTT.

This clonotype came up a few times. CDR3 nucleotide sequence: TGTGCCAGCAGTACAGGGGGCACCGGGGAGCTGTTTTTT. Amino acids: CASSTGGTGELFF. V and J are TRBV12-3 or TRBV12-4 and TRBJ2-2, with 8 nucleotides matching TRBD1. V trimming: 5 bases; J trimming: 4 bases; junction bases outside the gene matches: 0. The CDR3 contains 13 residues.

The chain recombines TRBV5-1 with TRBJ2-1, with D unresolved. Germline V lookup: CDR1 SGHRS, CDR2 YFSETQ. The CDR3 has 12 residues. V was cut by 5 bases and J by 5 bases, with 8 bases left in between. The CDR3 protein is CASRVQDNEQFF. The DNA of the CDR3 is TGCGCCAGCAGAGTCCAGGACAATGAGCAGTTCTTC.

This clonotype was observed a handful of times. CDR3 DNA: TGCAGTGCGATTGGGACGGTACCCCAAGAGACCCAGTACTTC. Encoded protein: CSAIGTVPQETQYF. V and J are TRBV20-1 and TRBJ2-5, with D possibly called TRBD1 or TRBD2 (5 bases each). Germline CDR1 and CDR2: DFQATT and SNEGSKA (reference sequence). V was clipped by 6 bases and J by 1 base, with 15 bases between them. The CDR3 spans 14 residues.

The chain joins TRBV28 to TRBJ2-1, with D possibly being TRBD1 (8 bases). Looked up from germline, CDR1 is MDHEN and CDR2 is SYDVKM. The CDR3 loop spans 15 amino acids. Trimming shortened V by 3 bases and J by 2 bases, and 11 bases separated the two germline ends. CDR3 protein: CASSFTGGAYNEQFF. The CDR3, as DNA: TGTGCCAGCAGTTTCACAGGGGGGGCCTACAATGAGCAGTTCTTC. Together with reference TRBV28 and TRBJ2-1, the CDR3 gives the full variable domain: DVKVTQSSRYLVKRTGEKVFLECVQDMDHENMFWYRQDPGLGLRLIYFSYDVKMKEKGDIPEGYSVSREKKERFSLILESASTNQTSMYLCASSFTGGAYNEQFFGPGTRLTVL.

The chain couples TRBV20-1 to TRBJ2-2, with TRBD2 as a possible D gene (5 bases). CDR3 length: 13 residues. The V end lost 4 bases, the J end lost 8 bases, and 14 bases lay between the germline ends. Germline-derived CDR1 and CDR2 are DFQATT and SNEGSKA (reference sequence). The CDR3 region has the DNA TGCAGTGCTACCAGAACTAGAGAGGGGGAGCTGTTTTTT. Amino acids: CSATRTREGELFF.

This sequence joins TRBV19 and TRBJ2-1; D may be TRBD2 (6 bases). From germline, CDR1 is LNHDA and CDR2 SQIVND (reference sequence). CDR3 length equals 14 residues. The V gene lost 3 bases and the J gene lost 7 bases, with 13 bases spanning the gap. CDR3 bases: TGTGCCAGTAGTATTGCACTAGCTCCAAATGAGCAGTTCTTC. It yields the protein CASSIALAPNEQFF.

This clonotype was found a few times. The J gene is TRBJ2-1, the V gene TRBV5-1; TRBD1 aligns across 8 bases. The CDR3 consists of 13 residues. The V segment lost 3 bases and the J segment 8 bases; nucleotides outside the gene matches: 4. Germline lookup yields CDR1 SGHRS and CDR2 YFSETQ. Written as DNA, the CDR3 is TGCGCCAGCAGCTCGGACAGGGCCTATGAGCAGTTCTTC. This gives the protein CASSSDRAYEQFF.

The chain recombines TRBV6-5 with TRBJ1-1, with TRBD1 as a possible D gene (5 bases). V lost 6 bases and J lost 8, with 13 bases in between. Germline CDR1 MNHEY, CDR2 SVGAGI. This CDR3 is 12 amino acids long. The CDR3 DNA reads as TGTGCCAGCAGCCACACAGGTTACGAAGCTTTCTTT. The encoded protein is CASSHTGYEAFF.

The chain recombines TRBV6-2 or TRBV6-3 with TRBJ1-1; perhaps TRBD1 as D (6 bases). This CDR3 comprises 15 residues. Trimming took 3 bases from V and 8 from J, leaving 19 bases between them. Per germline, CDR1 MNHEY and CDR2 SVGEGT. CDR3: CASSYVTGTPTEAFF. The CDR3 coding sequence is TGTGCCAGCAGTTATGTTACCGGGACACCAACCGAAGCTTTCTTT.

This clonotype was detected a few times. The rearrangement links TRBV7-9 to TRBJ2-4, with D tentatively TRBD2 (5 bases). Germline V gene data show CDR1 as SEHNR and CDR2 as FQNEAQ (reference sequence). Trimming stripped 5 bases from V and 1 base from J, with 24 bases between. This CDR3 comprises 19 residues. The CDR3 reads CASSARDPPTLEAKNIQYF. The CDR3 DNA sequence: TGTGCCAGCAGCGCCCGGGATCCCCCTACTCTAGAGGCCAAAAACATTCAGTACTTC.